This T cell receptor (beta chain) was profiled in a study of T cells in Graves' hyperthyroidism and ophthalmopathy. Study-wide results and caveats: Ophthalmopathy stood apart from stable hyperthyroidism in a 13 V-J model.

CDR1 is KGHSH, CDR2 LQKENI, per germline. V was pared by 0 bases and J by 3 bases, with 9 bases between. The CDR3 sequence is 14 residues long. RNA transcripts were the template for amplifying TCR beta CDR3 regions. During a first-round RT-PCR of the TCR CDR3, the HTBI primer set was used. In TCRdb, the multiplex PCR reads were re-called with MiXCR into one record per CDR3 protein. Of over 700,000 distinct CDR3 sequences in the sample, around 40% were seen once. As for this clonotype: Its matching antigen is unknown.

Material for sequencing was blood. The clonotype originates from a woman aged 40 to 50 with Graves' hyperthyroidism. The chain joins TRBV18 to TRBJ2-7; no clear D gene. CDR3 sequence (DNA): TGTGCCAGCTCACCACCCTCAAATCGCTACGAGCAGTACTTC. This codes for CASSPPSNRYEQYF.